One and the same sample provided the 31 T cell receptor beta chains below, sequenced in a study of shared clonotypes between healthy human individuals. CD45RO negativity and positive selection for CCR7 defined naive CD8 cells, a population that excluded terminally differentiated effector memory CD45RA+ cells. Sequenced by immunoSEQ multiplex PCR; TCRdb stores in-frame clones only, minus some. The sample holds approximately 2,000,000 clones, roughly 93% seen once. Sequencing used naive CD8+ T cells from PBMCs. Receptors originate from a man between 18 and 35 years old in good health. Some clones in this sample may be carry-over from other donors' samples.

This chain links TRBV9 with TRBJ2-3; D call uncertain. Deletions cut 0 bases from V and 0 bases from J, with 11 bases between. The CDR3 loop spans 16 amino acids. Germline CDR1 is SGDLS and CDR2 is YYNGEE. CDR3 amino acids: CASSVAGSSSTDTQYF. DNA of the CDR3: TGTGCCAGCAGCGTAGCGGGCAGCTCTAGCACAGATACGCAGTATTTT.

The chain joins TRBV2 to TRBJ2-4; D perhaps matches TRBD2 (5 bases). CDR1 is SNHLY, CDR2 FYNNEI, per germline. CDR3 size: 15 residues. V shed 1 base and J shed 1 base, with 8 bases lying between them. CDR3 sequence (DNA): TGTGCCAGCAGTGAAGACGGGGAGGCCAAAAACATTCAGTACTTC. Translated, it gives CASSEDGEAKNIQYF.

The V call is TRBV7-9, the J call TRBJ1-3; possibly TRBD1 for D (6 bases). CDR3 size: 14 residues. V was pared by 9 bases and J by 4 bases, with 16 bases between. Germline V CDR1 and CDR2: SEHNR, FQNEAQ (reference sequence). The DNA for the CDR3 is TGTGCCAGGGCCCCCGTGACAGGAGGAAACACCATATATTTT. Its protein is CARAPVTGGNTIYF.

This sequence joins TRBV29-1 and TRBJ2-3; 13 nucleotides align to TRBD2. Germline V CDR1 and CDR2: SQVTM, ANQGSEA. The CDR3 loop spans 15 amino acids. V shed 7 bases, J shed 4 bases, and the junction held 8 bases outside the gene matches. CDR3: CSAQRTSGSSDTQYF. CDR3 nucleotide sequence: TGCAGCGCACAGAGGACTAGCGGGAGTTCAGATACGCAGTATTTT.

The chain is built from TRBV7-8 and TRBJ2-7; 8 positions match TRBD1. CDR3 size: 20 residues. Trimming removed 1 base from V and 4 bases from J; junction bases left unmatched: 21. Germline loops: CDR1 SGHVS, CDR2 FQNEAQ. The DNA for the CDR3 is TGTGCCAGCAGCTTAGTAATTTTACCATCTCCGGGGACAGGTCTTTACGAGCAGTACTTC. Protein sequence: CASSLVILPSPGTGLYEQYF.

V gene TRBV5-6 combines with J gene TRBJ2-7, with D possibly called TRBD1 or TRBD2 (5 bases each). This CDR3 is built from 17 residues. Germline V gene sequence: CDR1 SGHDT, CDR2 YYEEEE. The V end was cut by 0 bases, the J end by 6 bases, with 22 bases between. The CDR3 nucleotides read TGTGCCAGCAGCTTGGCGGGCTGGGGGAGCGAAATCCCCGAGCAGTACTTC. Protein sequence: CASSLAGWGSEIPEQYF.

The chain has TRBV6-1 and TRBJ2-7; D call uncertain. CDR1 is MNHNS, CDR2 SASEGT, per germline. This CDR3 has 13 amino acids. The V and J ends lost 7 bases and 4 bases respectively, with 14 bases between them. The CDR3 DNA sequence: TGTGCCAGCAATCCTCGCCGGTTATACGAGCAGTACTTC. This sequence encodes CASNPRRLYEQYF.

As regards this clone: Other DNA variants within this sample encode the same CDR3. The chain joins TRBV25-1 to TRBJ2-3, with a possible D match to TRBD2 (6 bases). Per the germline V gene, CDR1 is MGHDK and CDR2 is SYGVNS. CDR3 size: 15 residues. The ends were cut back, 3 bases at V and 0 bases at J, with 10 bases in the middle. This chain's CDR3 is CASSDVRGSTDTQYF. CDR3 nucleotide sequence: TGTGCCAGCAGTGATGTTCGGGGGAGCACAGATACGCAGTATTTT. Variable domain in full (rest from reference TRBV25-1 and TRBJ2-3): EADIYQTPRYLVIGTGKKITLECSQTMGHDKMYWYQQDPGMELHLIHYSYGVNSTEKGDLSSESTVSRIRTEHFPLTLESARPSHTSQYLCASSDVRGSTDTQYFGPGTRLTVL.

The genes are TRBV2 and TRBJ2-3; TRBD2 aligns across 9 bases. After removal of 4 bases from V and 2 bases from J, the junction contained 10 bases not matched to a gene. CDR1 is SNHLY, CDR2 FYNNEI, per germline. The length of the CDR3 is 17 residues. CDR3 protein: CASSGPRGGRVTDTQYF. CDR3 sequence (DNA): TGTGCCAGCAGTGGCCCCCGGGGCGGGAGGGTCACAGATACGCAGTATTTT.

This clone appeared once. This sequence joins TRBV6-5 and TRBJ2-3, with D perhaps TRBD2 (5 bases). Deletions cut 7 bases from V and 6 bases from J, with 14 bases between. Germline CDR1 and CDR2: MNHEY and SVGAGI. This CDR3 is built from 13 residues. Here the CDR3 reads CASTSESGDTQYF. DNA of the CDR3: TGTGCCAGCACCTCAGAGTCGGGGGATACGCAGTATTTT.

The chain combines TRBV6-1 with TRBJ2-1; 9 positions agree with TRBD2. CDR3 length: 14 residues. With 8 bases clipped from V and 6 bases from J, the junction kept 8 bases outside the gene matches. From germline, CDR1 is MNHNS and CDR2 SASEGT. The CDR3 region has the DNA TGTGCCAGCGACCTTCTAGCGGGACGCAATGAGCAGTTCTTC. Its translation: CASDLLAGRNEQFF.

The CDR3 reads CASSRPQRPGETQYF. The CDR3 DNA follows: TGTGCCAGCAGCCGACCACAGCGGCCAGGGGAGACCCAGTACTTC. The genes are TRBV11-2 and TRBJ2-5, with D perhaps given as TRBD1 or TRBD2 (5 bases each). CDR3 size: 15 residues. Germline V gene sequence: CDR1 SGHAT, CDR2 FQNNGV. With 5 bases removed from V and 5 bases from J, the gap between germline ends came to 18 bases.

Written as DNA, the CDR3 is TGTGCCACCTTCCGGGCTAGCGAGACCGGGGAGCTGTTTTTT. It translates to CATFRASETGELFF. The genes are TRBV2 and TRBJ2-2; D is possibly TRBD2 (6 bases). V lost 10 bases, J lost 5 bases, and 17 bases lay in between. Germline V gene data show CDR1 as SNHLY and CDR2 as FYNNEI. The CDR3 runs to 14 residues.

The CDR3 DNA reads TGTGCCAGCAGCTTATCCAGGGCTCCCACAGATACGCAGTATTTT. Amino acids: CASSLSRAPTDTQYF. The chain carries TRBV7-9 and TRBJ2-3; perhaps TRBD1 as D (5 bases). There are 15 residues in the CDR3. Trimming left V 2 bases short and J 2 bases short, with 11 bases between. Germline V gene sequence: CDR1 SEHNR, CDR2 FQNEAQ (reference sequence).

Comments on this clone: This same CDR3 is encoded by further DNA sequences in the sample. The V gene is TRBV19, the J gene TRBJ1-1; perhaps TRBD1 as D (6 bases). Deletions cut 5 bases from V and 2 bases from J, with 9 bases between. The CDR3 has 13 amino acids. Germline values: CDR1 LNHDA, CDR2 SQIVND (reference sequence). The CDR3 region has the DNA TGTGCCAGTAGTTTAGGGGGAAACACTGAAGCTTTCTTT. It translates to CASSLGGNTEAFF.

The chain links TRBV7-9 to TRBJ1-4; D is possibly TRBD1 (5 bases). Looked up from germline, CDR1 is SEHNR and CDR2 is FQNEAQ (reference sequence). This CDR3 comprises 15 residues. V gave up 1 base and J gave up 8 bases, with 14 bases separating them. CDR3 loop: CASSLGPGMEEKLFF. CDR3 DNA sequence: TGTGCCAGCAGCTTAGGTCCAGGGATGGAAGAAAAACTGTTTTTT.

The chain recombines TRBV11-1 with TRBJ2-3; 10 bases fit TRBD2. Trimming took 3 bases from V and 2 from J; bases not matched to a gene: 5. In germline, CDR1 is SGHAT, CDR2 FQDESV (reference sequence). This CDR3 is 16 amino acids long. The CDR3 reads CASSFLAGADTDTQYF. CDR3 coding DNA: TGTGCCAGCAGCTTCCTAGCGGGAGCTGACACAGATACGCAGTATTTT.

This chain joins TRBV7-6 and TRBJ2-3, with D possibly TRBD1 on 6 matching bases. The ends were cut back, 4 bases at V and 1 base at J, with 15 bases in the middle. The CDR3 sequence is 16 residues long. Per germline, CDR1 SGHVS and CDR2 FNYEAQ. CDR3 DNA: TGTGCCAGCAGCTATCTGTTACAGGGCGGCACAGATACGCAGTATTTT. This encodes CASSYLLQGGTDTQYF.

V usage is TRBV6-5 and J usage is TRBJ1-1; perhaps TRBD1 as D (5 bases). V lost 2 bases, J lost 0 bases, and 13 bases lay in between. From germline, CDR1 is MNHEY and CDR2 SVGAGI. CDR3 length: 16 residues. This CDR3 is CASSYGLGTLNTEAFF. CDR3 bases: TGTGCCAGCAGTTACGGCCTGGGGACGTTGAACACTGAAGCTTTCTTT.

Here the CDR3 reads CASSLALGGPEQYF. The CDR3 DNA reads as TGTGCCAGCAGCTTAGCGCTGGGGGGACCCGAGCAGTACTTC. V gene TRBV7-8 combines with J gene TRBJ2-7; tentatively, D is TRBD2 (6 bases). This CDR3 is built from 14 residues. CDR1 and CDR2 from the germline V gene are SGHVS and FQNEAQ. Trimming removed 0 bases at V and 6 bases at J, with 12 bases between.

In DNA form, the CDR3 reads TGTGCCAGCAGCGAGGGGGCAACCGGAAACACCATATATTTT. It encodes CASSEGATGNTIYF. The chain employs TRBV5-4 and TRBJ1-3; the match to TRBD1 covers 7 bases. The CDR3 consists of 14 residues. The V gene's germline CDR1 is SGHNT and CDR2 YYREEE (reference sequence). Trimming at V came to 4 bases and at J to 4 bases, leaving 5 bases not matched to a gene.

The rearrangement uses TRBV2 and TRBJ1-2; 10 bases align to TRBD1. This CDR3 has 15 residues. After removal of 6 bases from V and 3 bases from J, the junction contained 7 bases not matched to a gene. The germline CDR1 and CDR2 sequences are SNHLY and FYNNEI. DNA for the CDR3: TGTGCCAGCAGGGCGGACAGGGGGTGGTACTATGGCTACACCTTC. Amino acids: CASRADRGWYYGYTF.

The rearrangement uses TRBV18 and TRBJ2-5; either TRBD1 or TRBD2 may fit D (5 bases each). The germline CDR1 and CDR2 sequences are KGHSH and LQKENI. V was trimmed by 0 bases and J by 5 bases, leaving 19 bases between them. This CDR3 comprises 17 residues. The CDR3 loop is CASSPPTLAGTGETQYF. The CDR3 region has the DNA TGTGCCAGCTCACCACCTACCTTGGCAGGGACGGGGGAGACCCAGTACTTC.

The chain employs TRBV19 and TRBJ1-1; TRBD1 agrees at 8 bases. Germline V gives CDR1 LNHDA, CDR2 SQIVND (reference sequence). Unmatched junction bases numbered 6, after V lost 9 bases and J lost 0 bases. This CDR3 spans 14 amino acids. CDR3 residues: CASQGAVMNTEAFF. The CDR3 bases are TGTGCCAGCCAGGGGGCAGTCATGAACACTGAAGCTTTCTTT. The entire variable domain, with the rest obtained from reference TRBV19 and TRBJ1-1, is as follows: DGGITQSPKYLFRKEGQNVTLSCEQNLNHDAMYWYRQDPGQGLRLIYYSQIVNDFQKGDIAEGYSVSREKKESFPLTVTSAQKNPTAFYLCASQGAVMNTEAFFGQGTRLTVV.

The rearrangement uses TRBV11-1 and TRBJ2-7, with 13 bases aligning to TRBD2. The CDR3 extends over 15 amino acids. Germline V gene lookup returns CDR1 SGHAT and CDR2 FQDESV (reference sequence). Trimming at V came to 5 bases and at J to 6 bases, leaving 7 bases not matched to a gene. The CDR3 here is CASSPGLAGDLEQYF. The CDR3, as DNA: TGTGCCAGCAGCCCAGGACTAGCGGGAGACCTCGAGCAGTACTTC.

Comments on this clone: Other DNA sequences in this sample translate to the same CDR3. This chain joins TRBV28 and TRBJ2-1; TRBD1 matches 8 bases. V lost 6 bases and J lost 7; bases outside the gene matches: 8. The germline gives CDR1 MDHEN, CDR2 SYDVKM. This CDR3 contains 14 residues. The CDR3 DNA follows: TGTGCCAGCAGCCTGCTACAGGGGGGAAATGAGCAGTTCTTC. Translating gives CASSLLQGGNEQFF.

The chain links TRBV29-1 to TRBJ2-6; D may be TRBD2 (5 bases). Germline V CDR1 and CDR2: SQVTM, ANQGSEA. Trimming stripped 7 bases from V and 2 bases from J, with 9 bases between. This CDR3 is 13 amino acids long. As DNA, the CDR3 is TGCAGCGCCCGGGAAGCTGGGGCCAACGTCCTGACTTTC. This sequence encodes CSAREAGANVLTF.

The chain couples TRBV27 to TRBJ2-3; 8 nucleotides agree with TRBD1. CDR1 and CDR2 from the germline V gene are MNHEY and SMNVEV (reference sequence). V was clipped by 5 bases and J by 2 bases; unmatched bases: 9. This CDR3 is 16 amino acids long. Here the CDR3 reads CASSPGQGGFTDTQYF. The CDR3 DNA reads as TGTGCCAGCAGTCCTGGACAGGGTGGCTTCACAGATACGCAGTATTTT.

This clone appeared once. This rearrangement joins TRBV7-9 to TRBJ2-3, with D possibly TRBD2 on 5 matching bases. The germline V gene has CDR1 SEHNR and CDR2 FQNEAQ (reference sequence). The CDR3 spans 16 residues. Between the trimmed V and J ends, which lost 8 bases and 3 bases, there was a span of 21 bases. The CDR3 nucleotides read TGTGCCAGCTCGCAGTACGTGACGAGGAGGACAGATACGCAGTATTTT. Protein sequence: CASSQYVTRRTDTQYF.

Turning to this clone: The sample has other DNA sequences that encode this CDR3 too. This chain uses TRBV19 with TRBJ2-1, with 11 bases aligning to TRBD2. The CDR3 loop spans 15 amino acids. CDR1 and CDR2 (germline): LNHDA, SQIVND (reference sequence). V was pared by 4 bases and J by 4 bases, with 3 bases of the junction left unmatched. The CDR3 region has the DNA TGTGCCAGTAGTACTGGGACTAGCGGTTACAATGAGCAGTTCTTC. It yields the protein CASSTGTSGYNEQFF.

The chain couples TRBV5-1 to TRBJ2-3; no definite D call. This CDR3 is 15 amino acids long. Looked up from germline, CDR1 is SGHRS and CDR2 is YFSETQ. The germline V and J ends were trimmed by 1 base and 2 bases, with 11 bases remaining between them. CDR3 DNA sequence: TGCGCCAGCAGCTTGAGACCAGCTGACACAGATACGCAGTATTTT. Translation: CASSLRPADTDTQYF.